This T cell receptor (beta chain) was captured in a study of blood T cell repertoires in COVID-19. The CDR3 is 15 amino acids. In germline, CDR1 is SEHNR, CDR2 FQNEAQ (reference sequence). J was trimmed by 5 bases and V by 1 base; bases with no gene match: 3. In the authors' workflow: Amplifying reference gene primers gave estimates of nucleated cell counts. Using immunoSEQ multiplex PCR, the repertoire was profiled, and TCRdb retains in-frame clones only, with some absent. V and J calls and clone size are as listed in that table; D and trimming were resolved from the DNA. The sample has roughly 330,000 clones, more than 70% seen once; the top ten hold 5.3%.

The sequenced material came from PBMCs or T cells enriched from blood (not recorded which). The J gene is TRBJ1-5, the V gene TRBV7-9; 9 nucleotides align to TRBD1. The clonotype was recovered from a woman aged 25 to 39 who had recovered from COVID-19. CDR3 region: CASSLDRTGDQPQHF. The CDR3 DNA reads TGTGCCAGCAGCTTAGATAGGACAGGGGATCAGCCCCAGCATTTT.